Listed here is a single TCR beta chain. No antigen is known for it. The authors ran a second PCR of about 7 to 11 cycles using a sample-barcoded 5' primer and a J-beta primer mix. From the 5' RACE reads, TCRdb called clonotypes with MiXCR, one entry per CDR3 protein. The sample shows 1.8 million or so distinct CDR3 sequences, 35% to 50% of them seen only once. This CDR3 is 15 amino acids long. Germline assignment: CDR1 SGHTA and CDR2 FQGNSA. J gave up 10 bases and V 5 bases, and 13 bases lay outside the gene matches. This entry belongs to a study of blood T cells in healthy people across ages. Study-wide results and limits: Fewer expanded clones and more diversity marked long-lived versus aged donors.

This clonotype was sampled from a human donor in good health. Sequencing used blood. The chain uses TRBV7-2 and TRBJ2-1, with 8 positions matching TRBD2. The CDR3 sequence: CASSPGTSIGREQFF. In DNA, the CDR3 is TGTGCCAGCAGCCCCGGGACTAGTATTGGGCGGGAGCAGTTCTTC.